Described below is a single T cell receptor beta chain sequence and its context. This clone came up a few times. Its binding antigen is unknown. Per-nucleotide qualities are absent, and no much larger clonotype sits a single base away. Samples from volunteer blood donors who had recovered from COVID-19 were contributed by a second Seattle source. The collaborating institutions used their own protocols to collect whole blood in K2EDTA tubes. For TCRbeta analysis, collaborators shipped samples as frozen whole blood, isolated PBMCs, or DNA extracted from either of those sample types. CDR1 and CDR2 are drawn from the germline V gene: SGHTS, YDEGEE. V and J are trimmed by 4 bases and 6 bases, and the gene matches miss 7 bases of the junction. The CDR3 sequence holds 16 residues, the cysteine and phenylalanine included. Kept here is only the CDR3 DNA, which spans 48 bases and is read in frame from base 1.

This sample is drawn from a study of blood T cell repertoires in COVID-19 (dated by TCRdb to about 2020). Looking at the study overall: The collaborator samples originated in the United States, Italy and Spain and spanned the acute and convalescent phases of COVID-19. A de-identified subject ID, COVID-19 status, age in years and sex were almost always included in the sample metadata. Deeply sampled blood TCRbeta repertoires from subjects exposed to, actively infected with, or recovered from COVID-19 were included in the dataset. The material from the prospective study consisted of cDNA or gDNA derived from T cells, B-cell-depleted T cells, or PBMCs. Where available, HLA class I and class II types were obtained from metadata supplied by the sample provider rather than from assay-based typing. The repertoires were released in a freely available public database meant as a resource for research on the immune response to SARS-CoV-2. The samples were drawn from the first 160 participants of the ongoing ImmuneRACE study and from more than 1,000 subjects provided by 6 global collaborators.

TCRbeta CDR3 regions were amplified from genomic DNA by means of the immunoSEQ Assay, a bias-controlled multiplex PCR. As for how the authors treated the data: Within the assay, amplification of reference gene primers was used to estimate how many nucleated cells each sample contained. To quantify the absolute abundance of each unique TCRbeta CDR3 rearrangement, sequence reads were collapsed and filtered. For each sample, productive Simpson clonality was calculated as the square root of Simpson's diversity index across productive rearrangements. TCRdb holds this immuneACCESS table with in-frame rearrangements only. Some clones are missing; in checked studies, unresolved V genes explain under half, and the rest has no known cause. D and trimming were read from the DNA, whereas the V and J calls and clone size are those reported in that table. The sample table lists a few hundred thousand clones, over 80% of them with a count of one. The ten largest clones add up to around 4.5% of the sample.

Paper-wide results and their limitations: The quantity of clinical and demographic metadata differed by source and by participant and was supplied without curation.

The rearrangement joined TRBV5-8 to TRBJ2-3; 14 nucleotides in the junction match TRBD2. This receptor was obtained from a man aged 55-75 years who had recovered from COVID-19. Sequenced input: peripheral blood. The DNA is TGTGCCAGCAGCGTGACTAGCGGGGGGGGTATTGATACGCAGTATTTT. It codes for CASSVTSGGGIDTQYF.